These 27 T cell receptor beta chains came from one sample sequenced in a study of T cell responses to AZD1222 COVID-19 vaccine. Clones were read by immunoSEQ multiplex PCR, and TCRdb kept only the in-frame ones, dropping some. The sample has approximately 92,000 clones; about nine tenths are singletons. The source was peripheral blood, collected on day 0 of AZD1222 vaccination. Receptors were obtained from an adult in good health.

This chain links TRBV5-1 with TRBJ1-3; 7 nucleotides line up with TRBD1. Losses at the gene ends were 4 bases for V and 0 bases for J; bases not matched to a gene: 7. Germline CDR1 SGHRS, CDR2 YFSETQ. The CDR3 contains 16 residues. CDR3 sequence: CASSRRDSSSGNTIYF. The CDR3 region has the DNA TGCGCCAGCAGCCGCCGGGACAGCAGCTCTGGAAACACCATATATTTT.

The chain combines TRBV28 with TRBJ1-4; D perhaps matches TRBD1 (5 bases). The CDR3 totals 12 residues. Germline V gene sequence: CDR1 MDHEN, CDR2 SYDVKM. The CDR3 DNA reads as TGTGCTACCCGACGAGGGGCTGAAAAACTGTTTTTT. It translates to CATRRGAEKLFF.

The chain uses TRBV5-4 and TRBJ2-3; TRBD2 matches 9 bases. The germline CDR1 and CDR2 sequences are SGHNT and YYREEE (reference sequence). V gave up 2 bases and J gave up 2 bases; unmatched junction bases: 6. The CDR3 sequence is 16 residues long. The CDR3 DNA reads TGTGCCAGCAGCTTTAGTGGCGGGGGGGCCACAGATACGCAGTATTTT. Its translation is CASSFSGGGATDTQYF. The variable domain in full, with the rest retrieved from reference TRBV5-4 and TRBJ2-3, is ETGVTQSPTHLIKTRGQQVTLRCSSQSGHNTVSWYQQALGQGPQFIFQYYREEENGRGNFPPRFSGLQFPNYSSELNVNALELDDSALYLCASSFSGGGATDTQYFGPGTRLTVL.

The CDR3 is CASRITGGDGYTF. DNA for the CDR3: TGTGCCAGCAGGATTACAGGGGGCGACGGCTACACCTTC. The chain links TRBV2 to TRBJ1-2; 9 bases match TRBD1. Trimming cost V 6 bases and J 8 bases; bases outside gene matches: 7. The CDR3 runs 13 residues. Germline CDR1 SNHLY, CDR2 FYNNEI.

CDR3 in DNA: TGCGCCAGCAGCTTTGGGGGAGGGACCCAAGAGACCCAGTACTTC. Translation gives CASSFGGGTQETQYF. The chain uses TRBV5-1 and TRBJ2-5; 7 nucleotides line up with TRBD2. The V segment lost 2 bases and the J segment 1 base; nucleotides outside the gene matches: 5. The CDR3 sequence is 15 residues long. CDR1 is SGHRS, CDR2 YFSETQ, per germline.

This clone was detected only a few times. This chain links TRBV5-1 with TRBJ1-2; no clear D gene. There are 14 residues in the CDR3. V was trimmed by 2 bases and J by 4 bases, leaving 12 bases between them. Germline V gene data show CDR1 as SGHRS and CDR2 as YFSETQ. The CDR3, as DNA: TGCGCCAGCAGCTTAGGACGGGCAGGCTATGGCTACACCTTC. Protein sequence: CASSLGRAGYGYTF.

This rearrangement joins TRBV2 to TRBJ1-6, with D perhaps TRBD1 (6 bases). Per germline, CDR1 SNHLY and CDR2 FYNNEI. The CDR3 covers 13 residues. The V end lost 6 bases, the J end lost 10 bases, and 13 bases lay between the germline ends. CDR3 sequence reads: CASRDSGSSPLHF. The DNA of the CDR3 is TGTGCCAGCAGGGACAGCGGGAGCTCACCCCTCCACTTT.

The rearrangement joins TRBV9 to TRBJ2-3; D call uncertain. Germline CDR1 reads SGDLS; CDR2 reads YYNGEE. Trimming removed 0 bases from V and 4 bases from J, with 15 bases in between. This CDR3 has 16 amino acids. The CDR3 sequence is CASSVGPTGAADTQYF. The CDR3 region has the DNA TGTGCCAGCAGCGTAGGGCCGACGGGTGCGGCAGATACGCAGTATTTT.

This rearrangement joins TRBV7-9 to TRBJ2-7; the D gene is possibly TRBD1 (5 bases). In germline, CDR1 is SEHNR, CDR2 FQNEAQ (reference sequence). V was pared by 4 bases and J by 4 bases, with 11 bases between. The CDR3 loop spans 13 amino acids. CDR3 amino acids: CASSSATGYEQYF. In DNA form, the CDR3 reads TGTGCCAGCAGCTCGGCCACAGGTTACGAGCAGTACTTC.

The V and J genes are TRBV18 and TRBJ2-5, with D possibly being TRBD1 (6 bases). Per the germline V gene, CDR1 is KGHSH and CDR2 is LQKENI. CDR3 length equals 14 residues. Trimming removed 2 bases at V and 3 bases at J, with 10 bases between. This CDR3 reads CASSPSPGEETQYF. The CDR3 coding sequence is TGTGCCAGCTCACCATCACCAGGGGAAGAGACCCAGTACTTC.

V usage is TRBV28 and J usage is TRBJ1-2, with D perhaps TRBD1 (5 bases). Per the germline V gene, CDR1 is MDHEN and CDR2 is SYDVKM. This CDR3 region has 14 residues. Trimming cost V 5 bases and J 8 bases, with 18 bases left between them. CDR3 sequence reads: CASSTRQFGVGYTF. DNA of the CDR3: TGTGCCAGCAGTACCAGACAGTTTGGGGTAGGCTACACCTTC.

In this sample, this clone turned up once. The J gene is TRBJ2-2, the V gene TRBV11-3; the D is unclear. The CDR3 has 17 residues. Trimming took off 3 bases at V and 4 bases at J, with 18 bases between the two ends. The germline V gene encodes CDR1 SGHNT and CDR2 YENEEA. Here the CDR3 reads CASSFRINPTSTGELFF. DNA for the CDR3: TGTGCCAGCAGCTTCCGTATTAATCCCACGAGCACCGGGGAGCTGTTTTTT.

The V and J genes are TRBV3-1 (or the pseudogene TRBV3-2) and TRBJ1-5; weak D call: TRBD1 (5 bases). V lost 0 bases and J lost 6, with 12 bases in between. This CDR3 comprises 15 residues. Germline V CDR1 and CDR2: LGHDT, YNNKEL (reference sequence). CDR3 bases: TGTGCCAGCAGCCAAGACCAAGGGGCGATTCAGCCCCAGCATTTT. Translated: CASSQDQGAIQPQHF.

The rearrangement uses TRBV5-1 and TRBJ1-1, with D possibly TRBD1 on 5 matching bases. This CDR3 contains 13 residues. V lost 5 bases, J lost 1 base, and 9 bases lay in between. Germline CDR1 and CDR2: SGHRS and YFSETQ. The CDR3 sequence: CASRGRGNTEAFF. The CDR3, as DNA: TGCGCCAGCAGGGGACGCGGGAACACTGAAGCTTTCTTT.

The chain joins TRBV5-1 to TRBJ2-5, with a tentative D call TRBD1 (5 bases). The CDR3 has 13 amino acids. Germline V gives CDR1 SGHRS, CDR2 YFSETQ. V dropped 5 bases and J dropped 3 bases, with 11 bases sitting between them. In DNA, the CDR3 is TGCGCCAGCAGTGCAGGGTGGAAAGAGACCCAGTACTTC. Translation: CASSAGWKETQYF. Combining the CDR3 with reference TRBV5-1 and TRBJ2-5 gives the whole variable domain KAGVTQTPRYLIKTRGQQVTLSCSPISGHRSVSWYQQTPGQGLQFLFEYFSETQRNKGNFPGRFSGRQFSNSRSEMNVSTLELGDSALYLCASSAGWKETQYFGPGTRLLVL.

This chain uses TRBV9 with TRBJ1-2; TRBD1 might be the D (5 bases). The CDR3 totals 15 residues. CDR1 SGDLS and CDR2 YYNGEE come from the germline V gene. Trimming shortened V by 4 bases and J by 7 bases, and 20 bases separated the two germline ends. CDR3 nucleotide sequence: TGTGCCAGCAGCCCCACCTGGGGCAAACCGGGTGGCTACACCTTC. The encoded protein is CASSPTWGKPGGYTF.

The rearrangement uses TRBV19 and TRBJ2-1; D tentatively reads TRBD1 or TRBD2 (5 bases each). The CDR3 sequence is 15 residues long. Between the trimmed V and J ends, which lost 5 bases and 2 bases, there was a span of 13 bases. The germline V gene encodes CDR1 LNHDA and CDR2 SQIVND (reference sequence). CDR3 amino acids: CASSPQEGTYNEQFF. Here the CDR3 DNA reads TGTGCCAGTAGTCCCCAAGAGGGGACCTACAATGAGCAGTTCTTC.

The J gene is TRBJ1-1, the V gene TRBV15, with D perhaps matching TRBD1 (6 bases). Trimming removed 8 bases from V and 1 base from J, with 11 bases in between. Per the germline V gene, CDR1 is LNHNV and CDR2 is YYDKDF (reference sequence). The CDR3 length is 13 residues. The CDR3 is CATVRGGNTEAFF. In DNA, the CDR3 is TGTGCCACCGTCAGGGGAGGGAACACTGAAGCTTTCTTT.

This chain links TRBV7-3 with TRBJ2-3, with no clear D. The CDR3 has 14 residues. V dropped 4 bases and J dropped 0 bases, with 8 bases sitting between them. The V gene's germline CDR1 is SGHTA and CDR2 FQGTGA. The chain's CDR3 is CASSSYGSTDTQYF. In DNA form, the CDR3 reads TGTGCCAGCAGCTCGTATGGGAGCACAGATACGCAGTATTTT.

This sequence joins TRBV6-4 and TRBJ2-7; TRBD2 agrees at 9 bases. V dropped 4 bases and J dropped 4; count of bases not matched to a gene: 5. The CDR3 runs 14 residues. Per the germline V gene, CDR1 is MRHNA and CDR2 is SNTAGT. The DNA of the CDR3 is TGTGCCAGCAGTGGGGTAGCGGGGGTGTACGAGCAGTACTTC. It yields the protein CASSGVAGVYEQYF.

The V gene is TRBV6-1, the J gene TRBJ1-4; possible D gene TRBD1, 5 bases. The V end was cut by 3 bases, the J end by 8 bases, with 13 bases between. Looked up from germline, CDR1 is MNHNS and CDR2 is SASEGT. The CDR3 has 14 amino acids. The CDR3 here is CASSDQGVGEKLFF. CDR3 DNA sequence: TGTGCCAGCAGTGATCAGGGAGTAGGCGAAAAACTGTTTTTT.

The chain carries TRBV27 and TRBJ2-2, with no clear D. Trimming removed 4 bases from V and 1 base from J, with 16 bases in between. Germline CDR1 is MNHEY and CDR2 is SMNVEV (reference sequence). This CDR3 is built from 17 residues. The CDR3 protein is CASSSLYRVLNTGELFF. The CDR3 bases are TGTGCCAGCAGTTCACTCTACAGAGTATTGAACACCGGGGAGCTGTTTTTT.

The chain is built from TRBV7-2 and TRBJ2-3, with TRBD2 matching over 13 bases. The CDR3 loop spans 16 amino acids. CDR1 and CDR2 (germline): SGHTA, FQGNSA. Trimming took 4 bases from V and 1 from J; bases not matched to a gene: 2. For the CDR3, the DNA is TGTGCCAGCAGCTCGGGACTAGCGGGGCGCACAGATACGCAGTATTTT. This gives the protein CASSSGLAGRTDTQYF.

The gene calls are TRBV6-6 and TRBJ2-7; 7 nucleotides line up with TRBD1. The CDR3 contains 14 residues. The V gene's germline CDR1 is MNHNY and CDR2 SVGAGI (reference sequence). V trimming: 7 bases; J trimming: 4 bases; junction bases outside the gene matches: 10. CDR3 in amino acids: CASTPMGQKYEQYF. The CDR3 coding sequence is TGTGCCAGCACCCCGATGGGACAGAAATACGAGCAGTACTTC.

The rearrangement joins TRBV28 to TRBJ1-2, with D possibly matching TRBD1 (5 bases). The CDR3 runs to 14 residues. Germline loops: CDR1 MDHEN, CDR2 SYDVKM. Trimming stripped 6 bases from V and 2 bases from J, with 13 bases between. The CDR3 DNA is TGTGCCAGCAGCCTCTCCGACAGAAACTATGGCTACACCTTC. The encoded protein is CASSLSDRNYGYTF.

This clone was counted once. This rearrangement joins TRBV30 to TRBJ1-2; D unresolved. With 3 bases removed from V and 4 bases from J, the gap between germline ends came to 15 bases. The germline CDR1 and CDR2 sequences are GTSNPN and SVGIG (reference sequence). The CDR3 totals 14 residues. This CDR3 is CAWRTNGGTYGYTF. The CDR3 bases are TGTGCCTGGAGGACTAACGGAGGCACCTATGGCTACACCTTC.

The CDR3 region is CASSLTHSTGGKETQYF. The CDR3 DNA reads TGTGCCAGCAGCTTAACGCATTCGACAGGGGGGAAAGAGACCCAGTACTTC. The chain links TRBV7-3 to TRBJ2-5; 9 positions match TRBD1. The J segment lost 3 bases and the V segment lost 0 bases, leaving 8 bases of the junction unmatched. The CDR3 runs 17 residues. CDR1 and CDR2 (germline): SGHTA, FQGTGA.